These 3 T cell receptor beta chains originate from one sample sequenced in a study of human T cells and chemical hapten exposure. From the RACE reads, TCRdb called clonotypes with MiXCR, one entry per CDR3 protein. The sample gives tens of thousands of distinct CDR3 sequences, about 10% of which show up once; roughly 2.3% is in the top ten. Time point noted: patch test 2, 6 weeks after DPC sensitization. Indicated treatment: therapeutic diphenylcyclopropenone sensitization with weekly scalp DPC. Sample: whole blood, taken in connection with sensitization to the hapten diphenylcyclopropenone (DPC). The receptors stem from a man aged 35 to 55 with alopecia areata. Some clones in this sample may be carry-over from other donors' samples.

This clonotype was found a few times. This rearrangement joins TRBV5-1 to TRBJ2-5; possible D gene TRBD1, 6 bases. V lost 6 bases to trimming and J lost 2 bases, with 14 bases between them. The CDR3 contains 14 residues. From germline, CDR1 is SGHRS and CDR2 YFSETQ. The CDR3 DNA reads TGCGCCAGCACCCTGAGAGGACAGCAAGAGACCCAGTACTTC. Amino acid sequence: CASTLRGQQETQYF. Complete variable domain (other parts from reference TRBV5-1 and TRBJ2-5): KAGVTQTPRYLIKTRGQQVTLSCSPISGHRSVSWYQQTPGQGLQFLFEYFSETQRNKGNFPGRFSGRQFSNSRSEMNVSTLELGDSALYLCASTLRGQQETQYFGPGTRLLVL.

The V gene is TRBV7-2, the J gene TRBJ2-5; D may be TRBD1 or TRBD2 (5 bases each). V shed 1 base and J shed 0 bases, with 6 bases lying between them. There are 14 residues in the CDR3. Looked up from germline, CDR1 is SGHTA and CDR2 is FQGNSA. Here the CDR3 DNA reads TGTGCCAGCAGCTTAGGGGACCACCAAGAGACCCAGTACTTC. This gives the protein CASSLGDHQETQYF.

In its sample, this clonotype was seen a few times. The V call is TRBV12-3 or TRBV12-4, the J call TRBJ2-1; 7 bases map to TRBD2. This CDR3 spans 14 amino acids. V shed 8 bases and J 7 bases; nucleotides not matched to a gene: 11. The CDR3 DNA sequence: TGTGCCAGCGGTCCCCCGGACGGGAGGAATGAGCAGTTCTTC. It translates to CASGPPDGRNEQFF.